The 5 T cell receptor beta chains listed next were all sequenced from one sample in a study of early T cells in non-severe SARS-CoV-2 infection. TCRdb analysed the 5' RACE reads with MiXCR anew, one entry per CDR3 protein. The data hold about 99,000 distinct CDR3 sequences, with 16% observed a single time. Sequencing was performed on whole blood. Source of these receptors: an adult who was a healthcare worker with PCR-confirmed SARS-CoV-2 infection or an uninfected control (not recorded which).

This chain joins TRBV2 and TRBJ2-1; 8 nucleotides match TRBD2. CDR3 length equals 16 residues. V gave up 2 bases and J gave up 0 bases; unmatched junction bases: 3. CDR1 and CDR2 (germline): SNHLY, FYNNEI. CDR3: CASSERGTSSYNEQFF. The CDR3, as DNA: TGTGCCAGCAGTGAAAGGGGGACTAGCTCCTACAATGAGCAGTTCTTC. The variable domain in full, completed from reference TRBV2 and TRBJ2-1, reads EPEVTQTPSHQVTQMGQEVILRCVPISNHLYFYWYRQILGQKVEFLVSFYNNEISEKSEIFDDQFSVERPDGSNFTLKIRSTKLEDSAMYFCASSERGTSSYNEQFFGPGTRLTVL.

The sample holds a few counts of this clonotype. The genes are TRBV5-1 and TRBJ2-5, with 13 nucleotides matching TRBD2. The V gene's germline CDR1 is SGHRS and CDR2 YFSETQ. Trimming at V came to 4 bases and at J to 1 base, leaving 7 bases not matched to a gene. The CDR3 sequence is 17 residues long. The CDR3 bases are TGCGCCAGCAGCCCATCTGGACTAGCGGGGGTCCAAGAGACCCAGTACTTC. Amino acid sequence: CASSPSGLAGVQETQYF. Based on the CDR3 plus reference TRBV5-1 and TRBJ2-5, the full variable domain is KAGVTQTPRYLIKTRGQQVTLSCSPISGHRSVSWYQQTPGQGLQFLFEYFSETQRNKGNFPGRFSGRQFSNSRSEMNVSTLELGDSALYLCASSPSGLAGVQETQYFGPGTRLLVL.

J is TRBJ1-2 and V is TRBV25-1; TRBD1 matches 8 bases. The junction had 6 bases not matched to a gene; V was cut back by 1 base and J by 2 bases. This CDR3 has 16 residues. Germline V gene lookup returns CDR1 MGHDK and CDR2 SYGVNS. CDR3 sequence reads: CASSELGTGSNYGYTF. CDR3 nucleotide sequence: TGTGCCAGCAGTGAATTGGGGACAGGATCGAACTATGGCTACACCTTC.

This clonotype was observed a handful of times. V usage is TRBV16 and J usage is TRBJ2-7; D tentatively fits TRBD1 or TRBD2 (7 bases each). Germline assignment: CDR1 KGHSY and CDR2 FQNENV. V was cut by 10 bases and J by 2 bases, with 21 bases left in between. The length of the CDR3 is 15 residues. CDR3 loop: CATSWGGGLTYEQYF. CDR3 in DNA: TGTGCCACCTCCTGGGGAGGGGGCCTAACCTACGAGCAGTACTTC.

This clonotype was observed a handful of times. V usage is TRBV7-2 and J usage is TRBJ2-1, with 7 bases lining up with TRBD1. CDR1 is SGHTA and CDR2 is FQGNSA in the germline V gene. The CDR3 consists of 17 residues. The V segment lost 5 bases and the J segment 1 base; nucleotides outside the gene matches: 11. The CDR3 sequence: CASSPLTRGKSYNEQFF. DNA for the CDR3: TGTGCCAGCAGCCCGCTAACCAGGGGGAAATCCTACAATGAGCAGTTCTTC.